Below, 18 T cell receptor beta chains from the same sample are listed, as sequenced in a study of early T cells in non-severe SARS-CoV-2 infection. TCRdb re-called the 5' RACE reads with MiXCR, one entry per CDR3 protein. The repertoire holds 26,000 or so distinct CDR3 sequences, with 4.6% as singletons. The input for sequencing was whole blood, taken at baseline. Receptors originate from an adult who was a healthcare worker with PCR-confirmed SARS-CoV-2 infection or an uninfected control (not recorded which).

V is TRBV28 and J is TRBJ2-3; the D gene is possibly TRBD2 (7 bases). The CDR3 is 16 amino acids. The V end was cut by 5 bases, the J end by 4 bases, with 19 bases between. Per germline, CDR1 MDHEN and CDR2 SYDVKM. Here the CDR3 DNA reads TGTGCCAGCAGTCAAAGGGGGGGGAGAGATCCAGATACGCAGTATTTT. This sequence encodes CASSQRGGRDPDTQYF.

This clonotype was seen repeatedly, ten times or more. This chain uses TRBV3-1 with TRBJ2-3, with D hard to call. CDR1 and CDR2 (germline): LGHDT, YNNKEL (reference sequence). V lost 5 bases and J 1 base, leaving 13 bases between the germline ends. The CDR3 runs to 15 residues. In nucleotides, the CDR3 is TGTGCCAGCAGCTCTTCCTTTGGGGGCACAGATACGCAGTATTTT. Its protein product is CASSSSFGGTDTQYF.

The chain has TRBV7-2 and TRBJ2-3; 10 nucleotides match TRBD1. From germline, CDR1 is SGHTA and CDR2 FQGNSA. This CDR3 is 15 amino acids long. Germline trimming cut 7 bases from V and 3 bases from J; bases unmatched to any gene: 7. CDR3 loop: CASNSRTGGTDTQYF. Here the CDR3 DNA reads TGTGCCAGCAACTCCCGGACAGGGGGGACAGATACGCAGTATTTT.

This clonotype was observed a handful of times. V gene TRBV11-2 combines with J gene TRBJ2-7; D remains unclear. CDR3 length equals 14 residues. The V gene's germline CDR1 is SGHAT and CDR2 FQNNGV. Trimming took 0 bases from V and 2 from J, leaving 8 bases between them. The CDR3 sequence is CASSLDRLAYEQYF. In DNA, the CDR3 is TGTGCCAGCAGCTTAGACCGGCTAGCCTACGAGCAGTACTTC.

About this clonotype itself: Being one base from a much bigger clone, this may be a read error. The chain links TRBV6-6 to TRBJ2-1; D gene uncertain. Trimming pared 5 bases from V and 0 bases from J, leaving 11 bases between. This CDR3 contains 15 residues. Germline assignment: CDR1 MNHNY and CDR2 SVGAGI (reference sequence). The CDR3 coding sequence is TGTGCCAGCAGTCCCTATACGTGCTCCTACAATGAGCAGTTCTTC. This encodes CASSPYTCSYNEQFF.

This clonotype has a count of ten or more. The chain uses TRBV7-8 and TRBJ1-2, with 9 positions matching TRBD1. Germline V gene data show CDR1 as SGHVS and CDR2 as FQNEAQ. There are 15 residues in the CDR3. The ends lost 0 bases at V and 2 bases at J; junction bases unmatched: 1. CDR3 nucleotides: TGTGCCAGCAGCTTAGCGGGACAGGGAAACTATGGCTACACCTTC. Translating gives CASSLAGQGNYGYTF.

This clonotype was detected ten times or more. V gene TRBV18 combines with J gene TRBJ2-2; possibly TRBD2 for D (6 bases). The CDR3 spans 15 residues. V was cut by 6 bases and J by 4 bases, with 15 bases left in between. From germline, CDR1 is KGHSH and CDR2 LQKENI. The DNA for the CDR3 is TGTGCCAGCTCGACGGAGGGCCTGGGCACCGGGGAGCTGTTTTTT. This codes for CASSTEGLGTGELFF.

This clonotype was recorded at least ten times. This chain connects TRBV18 to TRBJ1-1; unclear D gene. The length of the CDR3 is 13 residues. The germline V gene has CDR1 KGHSH and CDR2 LQKENI. V dropped 1 base and J dropped 2 bases, with 5 bases sitting between them. The chain's CDR3 is CASSPQKNTEAFF. CDR3 bases: TGTGCCAGCTCACCACAGAAAAACACTGAAGCTTTCTTT.

This clonotype came up many times. V and J are TRBV2 and TRBJ2-3; tentative D call: TRBD2 (5 bases). Germline loops: CDR1 SNHLY, CDR2 FYNNEI. The CDR3 loop spans 15 amino acids. Trimming removed 4 bases from V and 2 bases from J, with 13 bases in between. Here the CDR3 reads CASSALGNHTDTQYF. CDR3 coding DNA: TGTGCCAGCAGTGCCCTCGGGAACCACACAGATACGCAGTATTTT. Full variable domain (remainder filled in from reference TRBV2 and TRBJ2-3): EPEVTQTPSHQVTQMGQEVILRCVPISNHLYFYWYRQILGQKVEFLVSFYNNEISEKSEIFDDQFSVERPDGSNFTLKIRSTKLEDSAMYFCASSALGNHTDTQYFGPGTRLTVL.

This clonotype was found many times. The rearrangement joins TRBV2 to TRBJ2-7; D is tentatively TRBD1 or TRBD2 (5 bases each). V was shortened by 5 bases and J by 3 bases, with 11 bases between the two germline ends. Germline V CDR1 and CDR2: SNHLY, FYNNEI. CDR3 length: 13 amino acids. This chain's CDR3 is CASSRDASYEQYF. CDR3 nucleotides: TGTGCCAGCAGTCGGGACGCCAGCTACGAGCAGTACTTC.

This clonotype was detected only a few times. The chain joins TRBV2 to TRBJ2-2; 7 bases match TRBD2. The germline V gene encodes CDR1 SNHLY and CDR2 FYNNEI. The CDR3 extends over 16 amino acids. V lost 3 bases and J lost 0; bases outside the gene matches: 4. The CDR3 reads CASSDPSGTNTGELFF. In DNA form, the CDR3 reads TGTGCCAGCAGTGACCCCAGCGGGACGAACACCGGGGAGCTGTTTTTT.

This clonotype has at least ten counts. The chain uses TRBV20-1 and TRBJ2-5; TRBD2 might be the D (5 bases). The CDR3 length is 16 residues. The V gene lost 3 bases and the J gene lost 1 base, with 18 bases spanning the gap. Germline loops: CDR1 DFQATT, CDR2 SNEGSKA (reference sequence). CDR3 nucleotides: TGCAGTGCTAGCCCCCTAGGTAGAGCGGCCCAAGAGACCCAGTACTTC. This gives the protein CSASPLGRAAQETQYF.

This clonotype has at least ten counts. The genes are TRBV10-3 and TRBJ2-3; no definite D call. Germline loops: CDR1 ENHRY, CDR2 SYGVKD. CDR3 length: 14 residues. The ends were cut back, 0 bases at V and 1 base at J, with 5 bases in the middle. Here the CDR3 reads CAISESVGTDTQYF. Here the CDR3 DNA reads TGTGCCATCAGTGAGTCGGTAGGCACAGATACGCAGTATTTT.

There are many counts of this clonotype. V gene TRBV21-1 combines with J gene TRBJ2-1; whether TRBD1, the table's D call, matches the DNA was not checked. TRBV21-1 is a pseudogene segment. This CDR3 has 14 residues. CDR3 sequence reads: CASSRGGGNNEQFF. CDR3 DNA: TGTGCCAGCAGCAGAGGAGGGGGTAACAATGAGCAGTTCTTC.

This clonotype was detected many times. The chain couples TRBV6-2 or TRBV6-3 to TRBJ2-2, with 10 bases lining up with TRBD1. The CDR3 has 15 amino acids. Germline CDR1 MNHEY, CDR2 SVGEGT. V lost 6 bases, J lost 6 bases, and 7 bases stayed unmatched. CDR3 DNA: TGTGCCAGCAGGACCGGGACAGGGGACCCCGGGGAGCTGTTTTTT. Amino acids: CASRTGTGDPGELFF.

This clonotype was seen repeatedly, ten times or more. The chain couples TRBV12-3 or TRBV12-4 to TRBJ1-1; D is unclear. The CDR3 extends over 12 amino acids. With 4 bases removed from V and 1 base from J, the gap between germline ends came to 4 bases. The CDR3, as DNA: TGTGCCAGCAGTTCCAGGAACACTGAAGCTTTCTTT. As protein: CASSSRNTEAFF.

There are many counts of this clonotype. The V and J genes are TRBV20-1 and TRBJ1-5; the match to TRBD1 covers 7 bases. This CDR3 contains 14 residues. Unmatched junction bases numbered 10, after V lost 6 bases and J lost 5 bases. Germline CDR1 DFQATT, CDR2 SNEGSKA (reference sequence). CDR3 amino acids: CSASRWTGHQPQHF. The DNA of the CDR3 is TGCAGTGCAAGCCGTTGGACAGGTCATCAGCCCCAGCATTTT.

The chain uses TRBV2 and TRBJ1-2; D is uncertain. The CDR3 extends over 12 amino acids. Between the trimmed V and J ends, which lost 4 bases and 1 base, there was a span of 4 bases. Germline CDR1 reads SNHLY; CDR2 reads FYNNEI. The CDR3 loop reads CASSVFNYGYTF. The CDR3 DNA reads TGTGCCAGCAGTGTCTTTAACTATGGCTACACCTTC.